These 9 T cell receptor beta chains came from one sample sequenced in a study of T cell repertoires in cytomegalovirus infection. TCRdb ran MiXCR on the reads and lists one entry per CDR3 protein. Of 200,000 to 250,000 distinct CDR3 sequences listed, roughly an eighth are singletons. The sequencing sample was made of PBMCs. Receptors were obtained from a human donor in good health (CMV status not recorded). Some clones in this sample may be carry-over from other donors' samples.

This clonotype was detected many times. This chain joins TRBV25-1 and TRBJ2-5; D might be TRBD1 (7 bases). CDR1 and CDR2 (germline): MGHDK, SYGVNS. V was pared by 2 bases and J by 5 bases, with 15 bases between. The CDR3 runs to 15 residues. CDR3 sequence reads: CASSEGGAGGETQYF. The DNA for the CDR3 is TGTGCCAGCAGTGAAGGAGGGGCAGGGGGGGAGACCCAGTACTTC.

This clonotype has at least ten counts. This chain connects TRBV7-2 to TRBJ2-2; D is unresolved. Germline loops: CDR1 SGHTA, CDR2 FQGNSA. The V and J ends lost 1 base and 5 bases respectively, with 11 bases between them. The CDR3 consists of 15 residues. The CDR3 sequence is CASSLGRDRTGELFF. The CDR3 nucleotides are TGTGCCAGCAGCTTAGGAAGGGATAGGACCGGGGAGCTGTTTTTT. Looking up the rest from reference TRBV7-2 and TRBJ2-2 gives the full variable domain: GAGVSQSPSNKVTEKGKDVELRCDPISGHTALYWYRQSLGQGLEFLIYFQGNSAPDKSGLPSDRFSAERTGGSVSTLTIQRTQQEDSAVYLCASSLGRDRTGELFFGEGSRLTVL.

The rearrangement joins TRBV19 to TRBJ2-1; TRBD2 might be the D (7 bases). Germline assignment: CDR1 LNHDA and CDR2 SQIVND (reference sequence). With 3 bases removed from V and 9 bases from J, the gap between germline ends came to 18 bases. This CDR3 comprises 15 residues. This CDR3 reads CASSIGGAPVTEQFF. In DNA form, the CDR3 reads TGTGCCAGTAGTATTGGGGGGGCGCCCGTTACTGAGCAGTTCTTC. Filled out from reference TRBV19 and TRBJ2-1, the complete variable domain reads DGGITQSPKYLFRKEGQNVTLSCEQNLNHDAMYWYRQDPGQGLRLIYYSQIVNDFQKGDIAEGYSVSREKKESFPLTVTSAQKNPTAFYLCASSIGGAPVTEQFFGPGTRLTVL.

This clonotype was counted at least ten times. The chain joins TRBV7-2 to TRBJ1-3, with a weak D call TRBD1 (6 bases). Deletions cut 1 base from V and 2 bases from J, with 12 bases between. Per germline, CDR1 SGHTA and CDR2 FQGNSA. This CDR3 region has 16 residues. The CDR3 protein is CASSLVMAGAGNTIYF. The CDR3 DNA reads TGTGCCAGCAGCTTAGTGATGGCAGGGGCTGGAAACACCATATATTTT.

This clonotype appeared many times. This sequence joins TRBV5-1 and TRBJ1-2; 7 bases fit TRBD1. Germline assignment: CDR1 SGHRS and CDR2 YFSETQ. J gave up 8 bases and V 4 bases, and 14 bases lay outside the gene matches. CDR3 size: 15 residues. Here the CDR3 DNA reads TGCGCCAGCAGCCGGGACAGCGTCATATCAGGAGGCTACACCTTC. Residues: CASSRDSVISGGYTF.

The sample holds many counts of this clonotype. The chain carries TRBV7-2 and TRBJ1-4, with TRBD1 as a possible D gene (5 bases). V was clipped by 5 bases and J by 0 bases, with 10 bases between them. The CDR3 extends over 15 amino acids. From germline, CDR1 is SGHTA and CDR2 FQGNSA. The CDR3 sequence is CASSPQVATNEKLFF. The CDR3 bases are TGTGCCAGCAGCCCACAGGTTGCAACTAATGAAAAACTGTTTTTT.

On this clonotype: One end of the junction varies from germline; a read error may be responsible. The V gene is TRBV7-3, the J gene TRBJ1-1, with D possibly TRBD1 on 5 matching bases. CDR3 size: 11 residues. Germline V CDR1 and CDR2: SGHTA, FQGTGA. The CDR3 nucleotides are TGTGCCAACAGCTTGGGGGGAGCAACTTTCTTT. Residues: CANSLGGATFF.

This clonotype was counted only a few times. The chain recombines TRBV20-1 with TRBJ2-1; possibly TRBD2 for D (6 bases). The CDR3 is 13 residues long. V shed 6 bases and J shed 7 bases, with 16 bases lying between them. The V gene's germline CDR1 is DFQATT and CDR2 SNEGSKA (reference sequence). CDR3 sequence: CSARTTSGNEQFF. The CDR3 DNA reads as TGCAGTGCCCGGACTACTAGTGGTAATGAGCAGTTCTTC.

This clonotype has at least ten counts. The genes are TRBV29-1 and TRBJ1-3, with 8 bases that match TRBD1. This CDR3 is 14 amino acids long. The germline V gene encodes CDR1 SQVTM and CDR2 ANQGSEA. Trimming took 7 bases from V and 4 from J; bases not matched to a gene: 9. The CDR3 sequence is CSGQDREHGNTIYF. In nucleotides, the CDR3 is TGCAGCGGCCAGGACAGGGAGCACGGAAACACCATATATTTT.